This TCR beta chain was sequenced during a study of graft-versus-host responses after intestinal transplantation. This CDR3 has 17 residues. Germline V lookup: CDR1 LNHDA, CDR2 SQIVND (reference sequence). The V and J ends lost 0 bases and 3 bases, in that order; junction bases with no gene match: 7. Study-level results: GvH clones turned up in recipient marrow; some had shown up first in ileum or blood.

Libraries were prepared by immunoSEQ multiplex PCR; TCRdb keeps only in-frame clonotypes and omits some of them. The table has about 15,000 clones, 59% seen once. Comments on this clone: The antigen remains undetermined.

Intraepithelial and lamina propria lymphocytes were released after the graft tissue was processed. Sequencing used ileum tissue, obtained 524 days after transplant. The clonotype originates from a human patient who received an intestinal transplant, so some T cells may come from the graft donor. The rearrangement joins TRBV19 to TRBJ1-2; 10 bases agree with TRBD1. The CDR3 DNA reads TGTGCCAGTAGTATAGATCAAGGACAGGGGGAGGACTATGGCTACACCTTC. Its translation is CASSIDQGQGEDYGYTF. Variable domain in full (rest from reference TRBV19 and TRBJ1-2): DGGITQSPKYLFRKEGQNVTLSCEQNLNHDAMYWYRQDPGQGLRLIYYSQIVNDFQKGDIAEGYSVSREKKESFPLTVTSAQKNPTAFYLCASSIDQGQGEDYGYTFGSGTRLTVV.